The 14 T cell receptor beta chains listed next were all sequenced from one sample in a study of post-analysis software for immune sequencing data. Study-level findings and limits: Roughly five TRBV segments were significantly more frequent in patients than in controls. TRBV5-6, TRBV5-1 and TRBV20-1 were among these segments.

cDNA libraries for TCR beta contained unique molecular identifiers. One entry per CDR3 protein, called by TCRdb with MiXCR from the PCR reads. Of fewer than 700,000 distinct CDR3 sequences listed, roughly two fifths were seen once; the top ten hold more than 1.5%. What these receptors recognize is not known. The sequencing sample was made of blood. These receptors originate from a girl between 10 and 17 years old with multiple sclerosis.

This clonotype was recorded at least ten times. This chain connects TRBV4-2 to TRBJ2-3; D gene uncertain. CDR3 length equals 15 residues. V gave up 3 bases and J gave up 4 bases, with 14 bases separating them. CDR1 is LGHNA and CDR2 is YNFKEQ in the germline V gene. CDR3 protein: CASSQTPQLPDTQYF. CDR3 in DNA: TGTGCCAGCAGCCAGACGCCTCAGTTGCCAGATACGCAGTATTTT.

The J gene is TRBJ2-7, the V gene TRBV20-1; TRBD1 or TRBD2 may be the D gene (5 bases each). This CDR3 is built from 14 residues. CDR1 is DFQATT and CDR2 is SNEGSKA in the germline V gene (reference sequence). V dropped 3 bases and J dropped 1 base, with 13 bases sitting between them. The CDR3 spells CSASDGWGSYEQYF. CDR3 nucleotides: TGCAGTGCTAGCGACGGCTGGGGGTCCTACGAGCAGTACTTC.

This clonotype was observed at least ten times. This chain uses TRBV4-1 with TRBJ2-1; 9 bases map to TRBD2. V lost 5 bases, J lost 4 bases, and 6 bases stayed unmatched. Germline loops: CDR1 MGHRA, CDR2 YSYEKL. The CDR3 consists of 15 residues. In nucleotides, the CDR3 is TGCGCCAGCAGCGACTCGGGACTAGCTTACAATGAGCAGTTCTTC. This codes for CASSDSGLAYNEQFF.

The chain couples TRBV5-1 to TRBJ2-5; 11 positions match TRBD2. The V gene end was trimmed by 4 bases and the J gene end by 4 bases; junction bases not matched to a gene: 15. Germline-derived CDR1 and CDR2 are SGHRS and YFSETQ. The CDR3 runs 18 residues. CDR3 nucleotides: TGCGCCAGCAGCCCGATTGGGCTAGCGGGGGGCCCAACAGAGACCCAGTACTTC. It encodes CASSPIGLAGGPTETQYF.

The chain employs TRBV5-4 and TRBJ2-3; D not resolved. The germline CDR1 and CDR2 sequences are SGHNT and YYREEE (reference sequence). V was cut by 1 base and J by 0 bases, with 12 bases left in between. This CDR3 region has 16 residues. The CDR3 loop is CASSLNSRPSTDTQYF. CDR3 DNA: TGTGCCAGCAGCTTGAATAGCCGCCCGAGCACAGATACGCAGTATTTT.

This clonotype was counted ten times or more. The CDR3 loop reads CASSLDTYEQYF. The CDR3 region has the DNA TGCGCCAGCAGCTTGGACACCTACGAGCAGTACTTC. This chain joins TRBV5-1 and TRBJ2-7; D uncertain. The germline V gene encodes CDR1 SGHRS and CDR2 YFSETQ. This CDR3 comprises 12 residues. Trimming stripped 0 bases from V and 2 bases from J, with 3 bases between.

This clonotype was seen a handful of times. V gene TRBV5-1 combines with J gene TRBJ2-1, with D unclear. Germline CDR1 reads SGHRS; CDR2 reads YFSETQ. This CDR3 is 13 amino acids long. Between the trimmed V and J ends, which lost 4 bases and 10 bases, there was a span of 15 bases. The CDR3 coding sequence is TGCGCCAGCAGCCCAGAAAGGGTAGGGGAGCAGTTCTTC. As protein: CASSPERVGEQFF.

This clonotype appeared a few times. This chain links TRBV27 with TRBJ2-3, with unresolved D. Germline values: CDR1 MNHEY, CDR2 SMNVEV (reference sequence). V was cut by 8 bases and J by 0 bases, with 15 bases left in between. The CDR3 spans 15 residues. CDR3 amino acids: CASCPPGRSTDTQYF. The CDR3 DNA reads TGTGCCAGCTGTCCCCCGGGCCGCAGCACAGATACGCAGTATTTT.

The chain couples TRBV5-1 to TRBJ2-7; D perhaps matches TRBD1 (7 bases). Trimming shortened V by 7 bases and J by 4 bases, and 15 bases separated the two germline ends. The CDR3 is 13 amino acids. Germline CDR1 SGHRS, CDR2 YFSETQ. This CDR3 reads CASRKEGAYEQYF. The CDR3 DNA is TGCGCCAGCCGGAAGGAGGGGGCATACGAGCAGTACTTC.

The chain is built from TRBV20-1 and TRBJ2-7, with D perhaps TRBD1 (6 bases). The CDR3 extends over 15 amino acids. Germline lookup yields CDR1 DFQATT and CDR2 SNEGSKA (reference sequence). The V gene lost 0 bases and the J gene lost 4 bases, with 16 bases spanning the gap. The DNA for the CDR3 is TGCAGTGCTAGAGAAGAAACAGGGACGGAATACGAGCAGTACTTC. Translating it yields CSAREETGTEYEQYF.

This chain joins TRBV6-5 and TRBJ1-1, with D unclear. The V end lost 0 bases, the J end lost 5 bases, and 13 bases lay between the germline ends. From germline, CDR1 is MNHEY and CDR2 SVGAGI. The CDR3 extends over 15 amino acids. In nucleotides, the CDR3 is TGTGCCAGCAGTTACTCGAGTTTTGGAGAGACTGAAGCTTTCTTT. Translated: CASSYSSFGETEAFF.

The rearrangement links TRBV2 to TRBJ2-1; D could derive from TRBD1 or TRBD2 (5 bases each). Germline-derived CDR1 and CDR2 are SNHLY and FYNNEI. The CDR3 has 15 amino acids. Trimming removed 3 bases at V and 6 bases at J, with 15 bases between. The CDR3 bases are TGTGCCAGCAGTGACCCGGGACGCCGCTGCAATGAGCAGTTCTTC. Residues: CASSDPGRRCNEQFF.

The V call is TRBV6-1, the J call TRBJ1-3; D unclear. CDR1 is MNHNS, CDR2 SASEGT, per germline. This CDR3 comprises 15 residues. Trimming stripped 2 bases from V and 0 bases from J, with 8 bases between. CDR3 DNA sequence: TGTGCCAGCAGTGAACAGCTACTCTCTGGAAACACCATATATTTT. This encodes CASSEQLLSGNTIYF.

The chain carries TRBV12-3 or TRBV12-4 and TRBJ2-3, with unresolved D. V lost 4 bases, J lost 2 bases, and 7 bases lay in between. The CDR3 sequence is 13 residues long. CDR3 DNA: TGTGCCAGCAGTTCCGGCTACACAGATACGCAGTATTTT. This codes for CASSSGYTDTQYF.